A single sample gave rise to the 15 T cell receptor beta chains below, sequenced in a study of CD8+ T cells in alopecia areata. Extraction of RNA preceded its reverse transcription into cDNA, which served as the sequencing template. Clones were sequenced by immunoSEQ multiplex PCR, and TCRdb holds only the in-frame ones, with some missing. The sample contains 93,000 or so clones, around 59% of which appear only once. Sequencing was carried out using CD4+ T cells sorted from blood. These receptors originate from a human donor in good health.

The CDR3, as DNA: TGTGCCAGCAGCTTAGGCAGGGCCAGTAACGAGCAGTACTTC. Its translation is CASSLGRASNEQYF. V and J are TRBV7-2 and TRBJ2-7; tentatively, D is TRBD1 (5 bases). V lost 1 base, J lost 5 bases, and 12 bases lay in between. The CDR3 covers 14 residues. CDR1 and CDR2 (germline): SGHTA, FQGNSA.

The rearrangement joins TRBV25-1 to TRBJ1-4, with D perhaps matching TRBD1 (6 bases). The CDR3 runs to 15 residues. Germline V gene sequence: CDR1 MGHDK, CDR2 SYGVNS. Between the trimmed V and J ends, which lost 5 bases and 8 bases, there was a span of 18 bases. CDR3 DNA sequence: TGTGCCAGCAGTTTTACGGGGGCATGGGTAGAAAAACTGTTTTTT. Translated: CASSFTGAWVEKLFF. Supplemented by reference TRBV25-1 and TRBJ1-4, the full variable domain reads EADIYQTPRYLVIGTGKKITLECSQTMGHDKMYWYQQDPGMELHLIHYSYGVNSTEKGDLSSESTVSRIRTEHFPLTLESARPSHTSQYLCASSFTGAWVEKLFFGSGTQLSVL.

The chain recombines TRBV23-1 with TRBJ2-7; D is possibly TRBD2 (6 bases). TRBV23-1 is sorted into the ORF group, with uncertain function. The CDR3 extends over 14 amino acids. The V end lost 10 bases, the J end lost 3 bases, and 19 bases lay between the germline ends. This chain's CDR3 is CATSLRRGNYEQYF. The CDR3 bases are TGCGCCACATCCCTTCGCCGGGGGAACTACGAGCAGTACTTC.

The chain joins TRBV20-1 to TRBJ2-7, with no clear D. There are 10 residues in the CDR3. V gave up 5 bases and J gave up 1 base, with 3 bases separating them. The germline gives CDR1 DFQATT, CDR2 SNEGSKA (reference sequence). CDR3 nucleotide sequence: TGCAGTGCTGGTTCCTACGAGCAGTACTTC. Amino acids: CSAGSYEQYF.

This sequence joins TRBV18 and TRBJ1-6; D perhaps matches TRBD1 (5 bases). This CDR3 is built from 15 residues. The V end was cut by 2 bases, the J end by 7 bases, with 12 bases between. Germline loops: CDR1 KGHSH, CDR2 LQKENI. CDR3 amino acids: CASSPGQGGNSPLHF. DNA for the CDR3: TGTGCCAGCTCACCAGGACAAGGCGGGAATTCACCCCTCCACTTT.

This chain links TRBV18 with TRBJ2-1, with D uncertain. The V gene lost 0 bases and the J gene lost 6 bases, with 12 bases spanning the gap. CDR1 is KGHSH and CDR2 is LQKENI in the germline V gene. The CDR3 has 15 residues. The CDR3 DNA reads TGTGCCAGCTCACCACCGGGCGTTCAGCGCAATGAGCAGTTCTTC. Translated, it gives CASSPPGVQRNEQFF.

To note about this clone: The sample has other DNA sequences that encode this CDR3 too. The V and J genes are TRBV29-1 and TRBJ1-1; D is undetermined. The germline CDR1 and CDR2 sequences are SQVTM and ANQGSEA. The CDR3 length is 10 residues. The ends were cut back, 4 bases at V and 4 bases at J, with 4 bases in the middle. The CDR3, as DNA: TGCAGCGTTGTGGGCACTGAAGCTTTCTTT. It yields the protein CSVVGTEAFF.

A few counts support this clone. CDR3 protein: CASSGLNSNQPQHF. The CDR3, as DNA: TGTGCCAGCAGCGGGCTAAACAGCAATCAGCCCCAGCATTTT. The chain employs TRBV28 and TRBJ1-5; the D is unclear. The germline CDR1 and CDR2 sequences are MDHEN and SYDVKM. Trimming shortened V by 6 bases and J by 1 base, and 10 bases separated the two germline ends. The CDR3 covers 14 residues.

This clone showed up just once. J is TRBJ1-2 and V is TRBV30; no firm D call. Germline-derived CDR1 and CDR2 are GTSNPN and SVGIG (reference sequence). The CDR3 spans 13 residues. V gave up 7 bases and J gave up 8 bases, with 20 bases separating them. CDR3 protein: CALGRLPGLGYTF. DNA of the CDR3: TGTGCCTTGGGCCGGTTACCGGGCCTCGGCTACACCTTC.

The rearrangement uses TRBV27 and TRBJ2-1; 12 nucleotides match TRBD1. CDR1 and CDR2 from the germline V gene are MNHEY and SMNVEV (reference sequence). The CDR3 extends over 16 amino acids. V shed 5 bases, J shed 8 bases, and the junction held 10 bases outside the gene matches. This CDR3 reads CASSPGDRGRLDEQFF. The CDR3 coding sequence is TGTGCCAGCAGTCCCGGGGACAGGGGGCGTTTGGATGAGCAGTTCTTC.

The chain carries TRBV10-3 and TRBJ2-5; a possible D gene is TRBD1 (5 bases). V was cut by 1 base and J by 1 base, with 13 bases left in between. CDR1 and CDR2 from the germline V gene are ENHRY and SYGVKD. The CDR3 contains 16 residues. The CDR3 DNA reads TGTGCCATCAGTGAGTGGGGCCTCCGATCCCAAGAGACCCAGTACTTC. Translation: CAISEWGLRSQETQYF.

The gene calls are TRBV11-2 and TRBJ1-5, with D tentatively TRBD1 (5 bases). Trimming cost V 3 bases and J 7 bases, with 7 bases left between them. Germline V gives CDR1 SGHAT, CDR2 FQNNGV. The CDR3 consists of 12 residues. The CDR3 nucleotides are TGTGCCAGCAGCTTTAAGGGGCAGCCCCAGCATTTT. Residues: CASSFKGQPQHF.

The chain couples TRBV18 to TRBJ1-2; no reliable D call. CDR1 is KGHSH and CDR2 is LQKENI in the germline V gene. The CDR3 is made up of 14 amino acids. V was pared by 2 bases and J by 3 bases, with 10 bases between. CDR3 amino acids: CASSPSPEDYGYTF. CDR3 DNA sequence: TGTGCCAGCTCACCAAGTCCGGAGGACTATGGCTACACCTTC.

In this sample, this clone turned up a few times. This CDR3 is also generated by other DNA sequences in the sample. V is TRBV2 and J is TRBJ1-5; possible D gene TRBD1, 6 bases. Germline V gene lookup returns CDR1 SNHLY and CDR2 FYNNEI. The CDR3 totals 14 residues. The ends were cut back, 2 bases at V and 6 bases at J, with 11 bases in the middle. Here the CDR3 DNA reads TGTGCCAGCAGTGAAAACCAGGGGAGTCAGCCCCAGCATTTT. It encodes CASSENQGSQPQHF.

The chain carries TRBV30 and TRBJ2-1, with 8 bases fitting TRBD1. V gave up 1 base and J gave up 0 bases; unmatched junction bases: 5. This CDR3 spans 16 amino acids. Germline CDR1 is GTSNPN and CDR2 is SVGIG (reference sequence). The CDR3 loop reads CAWSGDTGGSYNEQFF. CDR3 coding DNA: TGTGCCTGGAGTGGAGACACAGGGGGCTCCTACAATGAGCAGTTCTTC.